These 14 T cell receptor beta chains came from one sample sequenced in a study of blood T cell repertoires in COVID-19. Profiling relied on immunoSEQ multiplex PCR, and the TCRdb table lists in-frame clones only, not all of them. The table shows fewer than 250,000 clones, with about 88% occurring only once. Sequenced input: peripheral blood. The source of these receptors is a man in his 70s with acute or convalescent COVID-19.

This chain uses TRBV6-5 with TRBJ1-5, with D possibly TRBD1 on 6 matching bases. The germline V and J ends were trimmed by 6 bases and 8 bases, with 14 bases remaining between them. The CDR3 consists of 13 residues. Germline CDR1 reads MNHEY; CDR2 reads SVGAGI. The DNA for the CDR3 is TGTGCCAGCAGACCACAGGGAGAGGAGCCCCAGCATTTT. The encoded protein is CASRPQGEEPQHF.

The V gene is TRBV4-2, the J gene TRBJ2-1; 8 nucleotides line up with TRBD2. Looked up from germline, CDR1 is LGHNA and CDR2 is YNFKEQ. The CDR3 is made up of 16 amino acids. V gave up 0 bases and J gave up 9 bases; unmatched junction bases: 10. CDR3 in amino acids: CASSQEIAGSNSEQFF. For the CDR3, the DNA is TGTGCCAGCAGCCAAGAGATAGCGGGGTCAAACAGTGAGCAGTTCTTC.

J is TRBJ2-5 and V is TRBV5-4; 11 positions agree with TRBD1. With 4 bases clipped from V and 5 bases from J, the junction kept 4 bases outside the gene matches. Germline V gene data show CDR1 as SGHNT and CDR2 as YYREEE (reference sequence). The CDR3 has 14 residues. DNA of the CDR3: TGTGCCAGCAGCGGGAGGGACAGGGGGGAGACCCAGTACTTC. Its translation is CASSGRDRGETQYF.

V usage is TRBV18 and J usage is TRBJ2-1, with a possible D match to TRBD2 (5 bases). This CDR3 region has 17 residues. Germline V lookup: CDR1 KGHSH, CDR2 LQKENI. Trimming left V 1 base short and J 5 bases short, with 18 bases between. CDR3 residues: CASSPRTARGENNEQFF. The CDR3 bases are TGTGCCAGCTCACCACGGACTGCGCGTGGGGAGAACAATGAGCAGTTCTTC.

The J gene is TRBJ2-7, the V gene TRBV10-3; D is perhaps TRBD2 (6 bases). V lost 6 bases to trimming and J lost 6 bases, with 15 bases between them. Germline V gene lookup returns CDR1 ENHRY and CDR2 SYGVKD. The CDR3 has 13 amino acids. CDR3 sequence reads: CAISEGLFLEQYF. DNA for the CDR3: TGTGCCATCAGCGAGGGACTTTTCCTCGAGCAGTACTTC.

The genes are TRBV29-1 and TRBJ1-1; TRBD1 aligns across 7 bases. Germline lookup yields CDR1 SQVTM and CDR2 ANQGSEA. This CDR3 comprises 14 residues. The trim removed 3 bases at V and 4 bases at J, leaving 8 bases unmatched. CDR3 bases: TGCAGCGTTGATAACAGGGGAGGTGGCACTGAAGCTTTCTTT. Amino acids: CSVDNRGGGTEAFF.

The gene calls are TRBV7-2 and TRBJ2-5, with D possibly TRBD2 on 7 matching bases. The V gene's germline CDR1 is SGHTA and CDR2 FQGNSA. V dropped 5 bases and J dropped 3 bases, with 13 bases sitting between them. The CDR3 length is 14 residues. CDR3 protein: CASSVGRGKETQYF. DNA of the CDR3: TGTGCCAGCAGCGTGGGGAGGGGGAAAGAGACCCAGTACTTC. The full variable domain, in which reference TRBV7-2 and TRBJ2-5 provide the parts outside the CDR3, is GAGVSQSPSNKVTEKGKDVELRCDPISGHTALYWYRQSLGQGLEFLIYFQGNSAPDKSGLPSDRFSAERTGGSVSTLTIQRTQQEDSAVYLCASSVGRGKETQYFGPGTRLLVL.

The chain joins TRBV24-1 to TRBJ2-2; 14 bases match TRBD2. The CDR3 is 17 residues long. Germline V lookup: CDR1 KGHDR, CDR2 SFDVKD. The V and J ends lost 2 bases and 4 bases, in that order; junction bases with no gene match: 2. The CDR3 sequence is CATSDSGLAGATGELFF. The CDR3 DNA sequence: TGTGCCACCAGTGATTCGGGACTAGCGGGAGCCACCGGGGAGCTGTTTTTT.

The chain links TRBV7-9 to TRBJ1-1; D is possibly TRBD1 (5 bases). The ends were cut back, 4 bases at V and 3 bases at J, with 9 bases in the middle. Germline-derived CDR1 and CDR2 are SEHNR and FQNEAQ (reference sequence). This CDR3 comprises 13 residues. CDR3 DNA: TGTGCCAGCAGCTCGACAGATTACACTGAAGCTTTCTTT. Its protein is CASSSTDYTEAFF.

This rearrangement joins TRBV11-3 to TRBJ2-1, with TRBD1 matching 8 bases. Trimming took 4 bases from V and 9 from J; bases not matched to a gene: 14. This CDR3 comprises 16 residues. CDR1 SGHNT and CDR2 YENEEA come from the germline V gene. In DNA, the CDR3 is TGTGCCAGCAGCTCGGGTACAGGGGGAAGGGGACTTGAGCAGTTCTTC. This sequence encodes CASSSGTGGRGLEQFF.

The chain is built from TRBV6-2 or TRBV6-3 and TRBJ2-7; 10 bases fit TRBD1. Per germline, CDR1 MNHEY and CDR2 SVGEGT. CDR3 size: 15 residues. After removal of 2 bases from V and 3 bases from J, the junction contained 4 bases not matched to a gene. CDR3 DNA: TGTGCCAGCAGTTACCTGGGACAGGGGATCTACGAGCAGTACTTC. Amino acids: CASSYLGQGIYEQYF.

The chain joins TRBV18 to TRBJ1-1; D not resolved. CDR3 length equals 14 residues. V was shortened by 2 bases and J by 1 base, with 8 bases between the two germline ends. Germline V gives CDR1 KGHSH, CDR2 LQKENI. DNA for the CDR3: TGTGCCAGCTCACCAAGAGATTGGAACACTGAAGCTTTCTTT. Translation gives CASSPRDWNTEAFF.

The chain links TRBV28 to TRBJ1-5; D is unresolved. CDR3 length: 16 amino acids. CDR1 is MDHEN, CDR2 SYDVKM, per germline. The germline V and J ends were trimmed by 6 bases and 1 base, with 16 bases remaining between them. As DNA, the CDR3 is TGTGCCAGCAGAATCCAGCGGGGAACGAGCAATCAGCCCCAGCATTTT. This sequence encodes CASRIQRGTSNQPQHF.

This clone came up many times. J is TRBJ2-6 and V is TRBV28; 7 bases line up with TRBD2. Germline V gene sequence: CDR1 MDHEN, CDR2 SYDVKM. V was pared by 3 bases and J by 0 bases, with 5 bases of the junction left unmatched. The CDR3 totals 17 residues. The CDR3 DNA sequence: TGTGCCAGCAGTTTTCCACTAGCGCTCTCTGGGGCCAACGTCCTGACTTTC. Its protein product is CASSFPLALSGANVLTF. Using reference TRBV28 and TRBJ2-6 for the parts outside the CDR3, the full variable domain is DVKVTQSSRYLVKRTGEKVFLECVQDMDHENMFWYRQDPGLGLRLIYFSYDVKMKEKGDIPEGYSVSREKKERFSLILESASTNQTSMYLCASSFPLALSGANVLTFGAGSRLTVL.